This TCR beta chain comes out of a study of spatial heterogeneity in lung cancer. Study summary: Sequencing consistently turned up more beta-chain sequences than alpha-chain sequences. The average appearance count of each unique TCR and UMI combination in raw reads was more than nine. General study results and limits: How many expanded intratumoral alpha and beta TCRs were present tracked the tumor mutation count, which was a count of nonsynonymous mutations.

Unique molecular identifiers, one per molecule, were present on every TCR cDNA molecule. Each CDR3 protein is one row after TCRdb ran MiXCR on the 5' RACE reads. The sample includes some 10,000 distinct CDR3 sequences, about 5% of them seen just once. CDR1 MNHEY and CDR2 SMNVEV come from the germline V gene (reference sequence). The length of the CDR3 is 13 residues. V was clipped by 6 bases and J by 2 bases, with 10 bases between them. This clonotype is termed medium-sized. The antigen is undetermined. Time point defined: sample taken at primary tumor resection. V and J are TRBV27 and TRBJ1-2; possible D gene TRBD1, 5 bases. The specimen was lung tumor tissue, collected at surgery. This TCR was sampled from a male donor with early-stage non-small cell lung cancer. The CDR3 coding sequence is TGTGCCAGCAGCGCGACAGAGAACTATGGCTACACCTTC. It translates to CASSATENYGYTF.